The 23 T cell receptor beta chains listed next were all sequenced from one sample in a study of radiation and T cells in renal cell carcinoma. Generated by immunoSEQ multiplex PCR, the TCRdb table keeps only in-frame clones and is missing some. This sample has around 120,000 clones, with 75% to 90% found just once. Described time point: blood 2 weeks post-SBRT. Treatment here: 15 Gy SBRT to primary tumor, nephrectomy 4 weeks later. Sequenced here: blood, sampled from a patient whose treatment included radiotherapy and nephrectomy. The receptors stem from a woman aged 55 to 70 with renal cell carcinoma.

The chain employs TRBV19 and TRBJ1-1, with 11 nucleotides matching TRBD1. V lost 10 bases, J lost 0 bases, and 10 bases stayed unmatched. The CDR3 has 16 amino acids. The germline V gene has CDR1 LNHDA and CDR2 SQIVND (reference sequence). This CDR3 is CATATGTGGLNTEAFF. CDR3 in DNA: TGTGCCACCGCTACGGGGACAGGGGGGCTGAACACTGAAGCTTTCTTT.

This clone has a count of ten or more. The chain combines TRBV5-6 with TRBJ2-2; D uncertain. The CDR3 spans 13 residues. CDR1 and CDR2 (germline): SGHDT, YYEEEE. V was pared by 0 bases and J by 5 bases, with 5 bases between. This chain's CDR3 is CASSLAGTGELFF. The DNA of the CDR3 is TGTGCCAGCAGCTTGGCTGGGACCGGGGAGCTGTTTTTT.

The rearrangement joins TRBV27 to TRBJ2-5, with TRBD2 matching 9 bases. The CDR3 sequence is 16 residues long. J was trimmed by 4 bases and V by 0 bases; bases with no gene match: 6. CDR1 and CDR2 from the germline V gene are MNHEY and SMNVEV (reference sequence). CDR3 sequence: CASSLSPGLARETQYF. The CDR3 coding sequence is TGTGCCAGCAGTTTATCCCCGGGACTAGCTCGAGAGACCCAGTACTTC.

Here the CDR3 reads CASSMRVTGVRQPQHF. DNA for the CDR3: TGTGCCAGTAGTATGAGGGTGACAGGGGTACGTCAGCCCCAGCATTTT. The chain links TRBV19 to TRBJ1-5, with 8 nucleotides matching TRBD1. The CDR3 is made up of 16 amino acids. V shed 3 bases and J 6 bases; nucleotides not matched to a gene: 10. The germline CDR1 and CDR2 sequences are LNHDA and SQIVND (reference sequence).

J is TRBJ1-1 and V is TRBV2, with 9 bases identical to TRBD1. CDR3 length: 15 amino acids. Per the germline V gene, CDR1 is SNHLY and CDR2 is FYNNEI. Trimming cost V 2 bases and J 4 bases; bases outside gene matches: 5. The CDR3 nucleotides are TGTGCCAGCAGTGAAACCGGGACAGGGCTCACTGAAGCTTTCTTT. Its translation: CASSETGTGLTEAFF.

The V call is TRBV7-2, the J call TRBJ2-3; D is unclear. Germline V gives CDR1 SGHTA, CDR2 FQGNSA. There are 17 residues in the CDR3. Trimming took off 1 base at V and 4 bases at J, with 18 bases between the two ends. The chain's CDR3 is CASSLEIFFGNSDTQYF. CDR3 nucleotide sequence: TGTGCCAGCAGCTTAGAGATCTTTTTCGGCAATTCAGATACGCAGTATTTT. The complete variable domain, with remaining parts taken from reference TRBV7-2 and TRBJ2-3, reads GAGVSQSPSNKVTEKGKDVELRCDPISGHTALYWYRQSLGQGLEFLIYFQGNSAPDKSGLPSDRFSAERTGGSVSTLTIQRTQQEDSAVYLCASSLEIFFGNSDTQYFGPGTRLTVL.

The chain uses TRBV2 and TRBJ1-5; D is uncertain. The V gene's germline CDR1 is SNHLY and CDR2 FYNNEI. The CDR3 runs to 15 residues. The V end lost 4 bases, the J end lost 2 bases, and 12 bases lay between the germline ends. CDR3 DNA: TGTGCCAGCAGTGTGGTGAGGGTTGGCAATCAGCCCCAGCATTTT. Translation gives CASSVVRVGNQPQHF.

The V call is TRBV25-1, the J call TRBJ1-4; D is unclear. There are 15 residues in the CDR3. CDR1 and CDR2 from the germline V gene are MGHDK and SYGVNS. Trimming removed 2 bases at V and 7 bases at J, with 14 bases between. Here the CDR3 DNA reads TGTGCCAGCAGTGAAGGGATCGAGAAAGGTGAAAAACTGTTTTTT. As protein: CASSEGIEKGEKLFF.

The sample holds a few counts of this clone. The chain uses TRBV5-6 and TRBJ1-5; D remains ambiguous. This CDR3 region has 14 residues. V dropped 4 bases and J dropped 7 bases, with 15 bases sitting between them. In germline, CDR1 is SGHDT, CDR2 YYEEEE. CDR3: CASSAEGRSQPQHF. CDR3 nucleotide sequence: TGTGCCAGCAGCGCGGAGGGCCGGTCCCAGCCCCAGCATTTT.

This clone was seen just once. The J gene is TRBJ2-7, the V gene TRBV7-9; a possible D gene is TRBD1 (6 bases). Germline V lookup: CDR1 SEHNR, CDR2 FQNEAQ (reference sequence). The CDR3 runs 12 residues. The V end was cut by 6 bases, the J end by 5 bases, with 11 bases between. The CDR3 is CASRSGTNEQYF. For the CDR3, the DNA is TGTGCCAGCAGGTCTGGGACAAACGAGCAGTACTTC.

This chain connects TRBV29-1 to TRBJ1-2, with TRBD1 matching 7 bases. CDR1 SQVTM and CDR2 ANQGSEA come from the germline V gene. V gave up 6 bases and J gave up 5 bases; unmatched junction bases: 21. The CDR3 spans 17 residues. CDR3 residues: CSVGRQSRGGASYGYTF. The CDR3 bases are TGCAGCGTCGGAAGACAAAGCCGAGGGGGCGCCTCATATGGCTACACCTTC.

This chain uses TRBV9 with TRBJ2-7; 13 bases line up with TRBD2. CDR3 length equals 16 residues. The ends lost 3 bases at V and 6 bases at J; junction bases unmatched: 9. Looked up from germline, CDR1 is SGDLS and CDR2 is YYNGEE. CDR3 nucleotides: TGTGCCAGCAGCGGACAAGGACTAGCGGGAGTAGCCGAGCAGTACTTC. This encodes CASSGQGLAGVAEQYF.

The chain couples TRBV2 to TRBJ2-1, with 12 nucleotides matching TRBD2. Germline V CDR1 and CDR2: SNHLY, FYNNEI. The CDR3 covers 15 residues. Germline trimming cut 7 bases from V and 4 bases from J; bases unmatched to any gene: 5. The CDR3 region is CASKYGTSGYNEQFF. CDR3 DNA: TGTGCCAGCAAGTACGGGACTAGCGGGTACAATGAGCAGTTCTTC.

The chain uses TRBV30 and TRBJ2-3; 11 bases match TRBD2. The CDR3 is 16 amino acids. Germline V gene lookup returns CDR1 GTSNPN and CDR2 SVGIG (reference sequence). The ends lost 1 base at V and 2 bases at J; junction bases unmatched: 5. As DNA, the CDR3 is TGTGCCTGGAGTGCCAGACTAGCGGGGAACACAGATACGCAGTATTTT. Amino acids: CAWSARLAGNTDTQYF.

V and J are TRBV19 and TRBJ1-6, with D possibly TRBD1 on 6 matching bases. The CDR3 totals 14 residues. V lost 5 bases and J 11 bases, leaving 16 bases between the germline ends. CDR1 is LNHDA, CDR2 SQIVND, per germline (reference sequence). The DNA for the CDR3 is TGTGCCAGTAGTGATGGAACAGGGCATCCACCCCTCCACTTT. Amino acids: CASSDGTGHPPLHF.

The chain carries TRBV7-3 and TRBJ1-6; 7 nucleotides line up with TRBD1. The V segment lost 5 bases and the J segment 7 bases; nucleotides outside the gene matches: 5. The CDR3 covers 14 residues. Germline lookup yields CDR1 SGHTA and CDR2 FQGTGA. CDR3 in amino acids: CASSQGQLNSPLHF. For the CDR3, the DNA is TGTGCCAGCAGCCAGGGACAGTTGAATTCACCCCTCCACTTT.

This clone was recorded once. This chain uses TRBV6-1 with TRBJ2-1, with D possibly TRBD2 on 5 matching bases. From germline, CDR1 is MNHNS and CDR2 SASEGT. The CDR3 spans 12 residues. The V end was cut by 10 bases, the J end by 1 base, with 8 bases between. DNA of the CDR3: TGTGCCACCGGGATTTCCTACAATGAGCAGTTCTTC. Its protein is CATGISYNEQFF.

This chain joins TRBV28 and TRBJ1-5; 7 nucleotides align to TRBD1. V dropped 6 bases and J dropped 3; count of bases not matched to a gene: 5. Germline V lookup: CDR1 MDHEN, CDR2 SYDVKM. CDR3 length: 14 residues. The CDR3 here is CASSLTGDNQPQHF. The CDR3 nucleotides are TGTGCCAGCAGCTTAACAGGGGACAATCAGCCCCAGCATTTT. The whole variable domain, remainder taken from reference TRBV28 and TRBJ1-5, is DVKVTQSSRYLVKRTGEKVFLECVQDMDHENMFWYRQDPGLGLRLIYFSYDVKMKEKGDIPEGYSVSREKKERFSLILESASTNQTSMYLCASSLTGDNQPQHFGDGTRLSIL.

The CDR3 nucleotides read TGTGCCAGCAGCGGACGACAGGGGTCCTACGAGCAGTACTTC. This encodes CASSGRQGSYEQYF. The V and J genes are TRBV5-4 and TRBJ2-7, with 8 nucleotides matching TRBD1. Looked up from germline, CDR1 is SGHNT and CDR2 is YYREEE (reference sequence). After removal of 4 bases from V and 1 base from J, the junction contained 4 bases not matched to a gene. The CDR3 loop spans 14 amino acids.

This clone was recorded only once. The gene calls are TRBV7-2 and TRBJ2-3; D is unresolved. The CDR3 has 12 residues. V was trimmed by 10 bases and J by 6 bases, leaving 14 bases between them. The germline gives CDR1 SGHTA, CDR2 FQGNSA. CDR3 DNA sequence: TGTGCCAAAACTGGACCGGGCGATACGCAGTATTTT. Its translation: CAKTGPGDTQYF.

This chain connects TRBV28 to TRBJ1-5, with D hard to call. The CDR3 totals 14 residues. Deletions cut 5 bases from V and 1 base from J, with 9 bases between. Looked up from germline, CDR1 is MDHEN and CDR2 is SYDVKM. CDR3 sequence (DNA): TGTGCCAGCAGTCTCGGACTCAGCAATCAGCCCCAGCATTTT. Protein product: CASSLGLSNQPQHF.

This chain uses TRBV29-1 with TRBJ2-2; TRBD1 agrees at 7 bases. The CDR3 loop spans 13 amino acids. Germline trimming cut 5 bases from V and 6 bases from J; bases unmatched to any gene: 6. CDR1 and CDR2 from the germline V gene are SQVTM and ANQGSEA. CDR3 bases: TGCAGCGTTTCCTCAGGGGGTGCCGGGGAGCTGTTTTTT. Translation gives CSVSSGGAGELFF.

V gene TRBV6-1 combines with J gene TRBJ2-1; 10 nucleotides match TRBD2. The CDR3 is 14 residues long. With V trimmed by 11 bases and J by 4 bases, 8 bases remained unmatched. In germline, CDR1 is MNHNS, CDR2 SASEGT. In nucleotides, the CDR3 is TGTGCCGCCCGACCTAGCGGGAGTTACAATGAGCAGTTCTTC. This gives the protein CAARPSGSYNEQFF.